Listed below are T cell receptor beta chains from one sample, sequenced in a study of cytomegalovirus exposure and HLA in healthy donors. The assay was immunoSEQ multiplex PCR, and TCRdb's table has in-frame clones only and misses some. The table records roughly 110,000 clones, around 77% of them present only once. The sequencing input was PBMCs. The receptors originated from a man aged 18-30 years in good health and CMV-seronegative. Each CDR3 is given with its conserved first and last residue. D genes are given only for firm matches. Not all rows give a size; the values are once, few, many and, for expanded clones, a class.

.	TRBJ2-7	TRBD2	TRBV14	16	CASSPEEGLAVREQYF	TGTGCCAGCAGCCCAGAGGAGGGACTAGCGGTGCGCGAGCAGTACTTC
few	TRBJ2-3	TRBD1	TRBV11-2	13	CASRRGPADTQYF	TGTGCCAGCAGAAGGGGGCCCGCAGATACGCAGTATTTT
.	TRBJ1-2	TRBD1	TRBV7-9	16	CSSSSPRGDSGYGYTF	TGTTCCAGCAGCTCGCCGAGAGGGGACAGCGGTTATGGCTACACCTTC
.	TRBJ1-5	.	TRBV19	14	CASSPGQGYQPQHF	TGTGCCAGTAGTCCGGGCCAGGGGTATCAGCCCCAGCATTTT
.	TRBJ2-1	TRBD1	TRBV9	15	CASSTRTGGTDEQFF	TGTGCCAGCAGCACTCGGACAGGGGGCACTGATGAGCAGTTCTTC
once	TRBJ1-5	.	TRBV18	16	CASSTPGENSNQPQHF	TGTGCCAGCTCAACGCCCGGGGAAAATAGCAATCAGCCCCAGCATTTT
.	TRBJ1-4	TRBD1	TRBV7-2	14	CASSFQAGGEKLFF	TGTGCCAGCAGCTTTCAGGCAGGGGGTGAAAAACTGTTTTTT
.	TRBJ2-5	.	TRBV6-5	15	CASIPTGGIQETQYF	TGTGCCAGCATTCCGACAGGCGGAATCCAAGAGACCCAGTACTTC
.	TRBJ2-1	TRBD2	TRBV6-1	17	CASSEWGGLGSYNEQFF	TGTGCCAGCAGTGAATGGGGGGGTTTGGGCTCCTACAATGAGCAGTTCTTC
.	TRBJ2-2	.	TRBV19	14	CASRYPGGTGELFF	TGTGCCAGTCGTTACCCAGGGGGGACCGGGGAGCTGTTTTTT
once	TRBJ2-7	TRBD2	TRBV4-1	15	CASSLILAEPAEQYF	TGCGCCAGCAGCCTAATACTAGCGGAGCCTGCCGAGCAGTACTTC
.	TRBJ2-1	TRBD1	TRBV25-1	16	CASSEYRTGELGEQFF	TGTGCCAGCAGTGAATATAGGACAGGAGAATTAGGTGAGCAGTTCTTC
.	TRBJ1-2	.	TRBV28	15	CASRTTGKALYGYTF	TGTGCCAGCAGAACTACAGGGAAAGCCCTCTATGGCTACACCTTC
few	TRBJ2-7	.	TRBV14	11	CASSRNYEQYF	TGTGCCAGCAGCCGTAACTACGAGCAGTACTTC
.	TRBJ1-1	.	TRBV5-1	14	CASSRVGEETEAFF	TGCGCCAGCAGCCGGGTGGGGGAGGAGACTGAAGCTTTCTTT